Below are 28 T cell receptor beta chains sequenced from a single sample in a study of control samples from healthy donors and cancer patients. The protocol was immunoSEQ multiplex PCR, while the TCRdb copy is restricted to in-frame clones and leaves out a portion. This table has about 92,000 clones, roughly four fifths appearing once. Sequencing was performed on blood. The receptor source for this set is a woman aged 60-75 years in good health.

The chain has TRBV11-2 and TRBJ1-3; 7 nucleotides align to TRBD1. The CDR3 has 16 residues. The V gene's germline CDR1 is SGHAT and CDR2 FQNNGV. V shed 5 bases, J shed 2 bases, and the junction held 9 bases outside the gene matches. For the CDR3, the DNA is TGTGCCAGCAGCCCGAGACAGGGAGGTACTGGAAACACCATATATTTT. It encodes CASSPRQGGTGNTIYF.

V and J are TRBV10-3 and TRBJ1-2, with 7 bases matching TRBD1. The CDR3 sequence is 14 residues long. Germline lookup yields CDR1 ENHRY and CDR2 SYGVKD. The V and J ends lost 1 base and 6 bases, in that order; junction bases with no gene match: 5. The CDR3 DNA reads TGTGCCATCAGTGAGTATCGGGACAGCAATGGCTACACCTTC. It yields the protein CAISEYRDSNGYTF.

V gene TRBV29-1 combines with J gene TRBJ2-2; TRBD1 is a possible D gene (7 bases). CDR1 is SQVTM, CDR2 ANQGSEA, per germline. The CDR3 has 12 residues. V gave up 5 bases and J gave up 6 bases, with 10 bases separating them. DNA of the CDR3: TGCAGCGTTCGCAGGGGGGCCGGGGAGCTGTTTTTT. It specifies CSVRRGAGELFF.

The chain carries TRBV6-2 or TRBV6-3 and TRBJ1-1, with TRBD1 as a possible D gene (5 bases). The germline CDR1 and CDR2 sequences are MNHEY and SVGEGT. The CDR3 is 15 amino acids. V lost 4 bases, J lost 1 base, and 13 bases lay in between. The CDR3: CASSSFGRGNTEAFF. CDR3 nucleotides: TGTGCCAGCAGTTCCTTTGGGAGGGGGAACACTGAAGCTTTCTTT.

This clone has just one count. This rearrangement joins TRBV5-4 to TRBJ1-2; TRBD1 aligns across 12 bases. In germline, CDR1 is SGHNT, CDR2 YYREEE (reference sequence). The CDR3 runs to 16 residues. The ends lost 3 bases at V and 4 bases at J; junction bases unmatched: 7. CDR3 coding DNA: TGTGCCAGCAGCTCCAGCCGGGACAGGGGGCTCTATGGCTACACCTTC. It codes for CASSSSRDRGLYGYTF.

This clone was detected only a few times. The chain employs TRBV9 and TRBJ2-1; no firm D call. CDR1 is SGDLS and CDR2 is YYNGEE in the germline V gene. Trimming removed 0 bases at V and 2 bases at J, with 6 bases between. The CDR3 is 14 residues long. The CDR3 is CASSVGSAYNEQFF. CDR3 sequence (DNA): TGTGCCAGCAGCGTAGGGAGCGCCTACAATGAGCAGTTCTTC. The complete variable domain, with remaining parts taken from reference TRBV9 and TRBJ2-1, reads DSGVTQTPKHLITATGQRVTLRCSPRSGDLSVYWYQQSLDQGLQFLIQYYNGEERAKGNILERFSAQQFPDLHSELNLSSLELGDSALYFCASSVGSAYNEQFFGPGTRLTVL.

The chain employs TRBV6-2 or TRBV6-3 and TRBJ1-5; 8 nucleotides agree with TRBD1. Trimming cost V 2 bases and J 0 bases; bases outside gene matches: 6. The CDR3 is 17 amino acids. Germline CDR1 is MNHEY and CDR2 is SVGEGT. CDR3 nucleotides: TGTGCCAGCAGTTACCACGGGACAGGTAATAGCAATCAGCCCCAGCATTTT. As protein: CASSYHGTGNSNQPQHF.

Only one count was recorded for this clone. The rearrangement uses TRBV5-1 and TRBJ2-4; D not resolved. CDR3 size: 15 residues. Germline CDR1 SGHRS, CDR2 YFSETQ. Trimming stripped 2 bases from V and 7 bases from J, with 16 bases between. CDR3 nucleotide sequence: TGCGCCAGCAGCTTTGAAGGGATTTCCCGGAACATTCAGTACTTC. Protein product: CASSFEGISRNIQYF.

Here the CDR3 reads CASKMPGLAVEQYF. The CDR3, as DNA: TGCGCCAGCAAGATGCCGGGACTAGCGGTCGAGCAGTACTTC. The V and J genes are TRBV10-2 and TRBJ2-7; 11 bases align to TRBD2. CDR1 is WSHSY and CDR2 is SAAADI in the germline V gene. With 7 bases clipped from V and 6 bases from J, the junction kept 8 bases outside the gene matches. The CDR3 runs 14 residues.

The chain uses TRBV4-3 and TRBJ1-1, with TRBD1 as a possible D gene (6 bases). Trimming removed 1 base at V and 5 bases at J, with 17 bases between. CDR1 LGHNA and CDR2 YSLEER come from the germline V gene. The CDR3 extends over 16 amino acids. In DNA form, the CDR3 reads TGCGCCAGCAGCCAAGTACACGGGGGGCCATGGACTGAAGCTTTCTTT. Encoded protein: CASSQVHGGPWTEAFF.

This sequence joins TRBV12-3 or TRBV12-4 and TRBJ1-6; D uncertain. The V gene lost 2 bases and the J gene lost 9 bases, with 8 bases spanning the gap. The CDR3 has 13 residues. CDR3 sequence: CASSLQRGSPLHF. The CDR3 coding sequence is TGTGCCAGCAGTTTACAGAGAGGTTCACCCCTCCACTTT.

The rearrangement joins TRBV9 to TRBJ2-2, with D perhaps TRBD2 (5 bases). In germline, CDR1 is SGDLS, CDR2 YYNGEE. The CDR3 has 16 residues. The V gene lost 0 bases and the J gene lost 6 bases, with 15 bases spanning the gap. The DNA for the CDR3 is TGTGCCAGCAGCGTAGAGTTAATTACCGGGGCCGGGGAGCTGTTTTTT. It translates to CASSVELITGAGELFF.

CDR3 sequence: CASSLRPGPQETQYF. The CDR3 DNA sequence: TGTGCCAGCAGCCTGAGACCCGGGCCCCAAGAGACCCAGTACTTC. The rearrangement links TRBV11-2 to TRBJ2-5; no reliable D call. V gave up 5 bases and J gave up 1 base, with 14 bases separating them. The CDR3 has 15 residues. Germline values: CDR1 SGHAT, CDR2 FQNNGV.

The chain couples TRBV29-1 to TRBJ2-5, with D perhaps matching TRBD2 (5 bases). The germline V gene encodes CDR1 SQVTM and CDR2 ANQGSEA. V gave up 4 bases and J gave up 0 bases, with 9 bases separating them. The CDR3 is made up of 13 amino acids. The CDR3 nucleotides are TGCAGCGTTGGGGCGGGCAACCAAGAGACCCAGTACTTC. Its protein is CSVGAGNQETQYF.

The rearrangement links TRBV12-3 or TRBV12-4 to TRBJ1-2, with a weak D call TRBD1 (6 bases). V lost 6 bases, J lost 2 bases, and 10 bases lay in between. The CDR3 consists of 13 residues. The CDR3 spells CASRQGLNYGYTF. In DNA, the CDR3 is TGTGCCAGCAGACAGGGATTGAACTATGGCTACACCTTC.

The chain combines TRBV10-3 with TRBJ2-7; D unresolved. The germline CDR1 and CDR2 sequences are ENHRY and SYGVKD. Trimming removed 4 bases from V and 4 bases from J, with 8 bases in between. This CDR3 region has 12 residues. The CDR3 protein is CAISALEYEQYF. CDR3 DNA sequence: TGTGCCATCAGTGCCCTGGAGTACGAGCAGTACTTC.

For this clone: Germline is not matched at one junction end, which may reflect a read error. In DNA form, the CDR3 reads TGTGCCAGCAGGTTAGGATCGGTCTCCCAAGAGACCCAGTACTTC. As protein: CASRLGSVSQETQYF. This chain uses TRBV7-2 with TRBJ2-5; the D is unclear. Germline V gives CDR1 SGHTA, CDR2 FQGNSA. This CDR3 contains 15 residues.

CDR3 coding DNA: TGTGCCAGCAGTTTACCCCAGGGGGCGAGCACCGGGGAGCTGTTTTTT. This codes for CASSLPQGASTGELFF. The J gene is TRBJ2-2, the V gene TRBV28; 8 bases align to TRBD1. Trimming took 2 bases from V and 4 from J; bases not matched to a gene: 6. Germline V CDR1 and CDR2: MDHEN, SYDVKM. The CDR3 sequence is 16 residues long.

J is TRBJ2-6 and V is TRBV5-6; a weak D match, TRBD2 (5 bases). CDR3 length equals 18 residues. The germline V gene encodes CDR1 SGHDT and CDR2 YYEEEE. Trimming left V 0 bases short and J 4 bases short, with 17 bases between. The CDR3 here is CASSLAGGLHAGANVLTF. The CDR3 DNA reads as TGTGCCAGCAGCTTGGCCGGAGGTCTGCACGCAGGGGCCAACGTCCTGACTTTC.

This chain links TRBV2 with TRBJ1-5, with TRBD1 matching over 8 bases. This CDR3 region has 17 residues. Germline values: CDR1 SNHLY, CDR2 FYNNEI. Trimming cost V 4 bases and J 0 bases; bases outside gene matches: 8. CDR3 bases: TGTGCCAGCAGTGGACAGGGGAACCTATATAGCAATCAGCCCCAGCATTTT. It specifies CASSGQGNLYSNQPQHF.

The chain joins TRBV29-1 to TRBJ2-7; perhaps D is TRBD1 or TRBD2 (5 bases each). The V end lost 7 bases, the J end lost 0 bases, and 16 bases lay between the germline ends. The CDR3 length is 14 residues. The germline gives CDR1 SQVTM, CDR2 ANQGSEA. CDR3 sequence (DNA): TGCAGCGCTAGGGACGGGTTGGGCTCCTACGAGCAGTACTTC. Translation gives CSARDGLGSYEQYF.

The gene calls are TRBV7-2 and TRBJ1-5, with 7 nucleotides matching TRBD1. After removal of 4 bases from V and 11 bases from J, the junction contained 5 bases not matched to a gene. CDR3 length: 12 residues. Germline V gene sequence: CDR1 SGHTA, CDR2 FQGNSA. This chain's CDR3 is CASSSQGGAQHF. For the CDR3, the DNA is TGTGCCAGCAGCTCCCAGGGGGGGGCCCAGCATTTT.

This chain links TRBV28 with TRBJ1-5; D is uncertain. CDR1 is MDHEN and CDR2 is SYDVKM in the germline V gene. With 3 bases removed from V and 0 bases from J, the gap between germline ends came to 12 bases. This CDR3 is 16 amino acids long. CDR3: CASSLTSRGSNQPQHF. The CDR3 DNA reads TGTGCCAGCAGTTTGACTTCGCGCGGTAGCAATCAGCCCCAGCATTTT.

V is TRBV18 and J is TRBJ1-3; possible D gene TRBD1, 5 bases. V lost 3 bases and J 0 bases, leaving 12 bases between the germline ends. Germline V gene data show CDR1 as KGHSH and CDR2 as LQKENI. The CDR3 contains 16 residues. In nucleotides, the CDR3 is TGTGCCAGCTCACCGGCCCCAGGGATCTCTGGAAACACCATATATTTT. Protein: CASSPAPGISGNTIYF.

The chain links TRBV27 to TRBJ1-2, with 8 bases matching TRBD1. The CDR3 extends over 14 amino acids. V was clipped by 2 bases and J by 5 bases; unmatched bases: 4. CDR1 is MNHEY and CDR2 is SMNVEV in the germline V gene (reference sequence). The CDR3 nucleotides read TGTGCCAGCAGTTTAGCCGGGACAGGTTATGGCTACACCTTC. Its protein product is CASSLAGTGYGYTF.

The chain combines TRBV10-1 with TRBJ2-5, with 8 bases identical to TRBD2. This CDR3 contains 15 residues. The junction had 7 bases not matched to a gene; V was cut back by 3 bases and J by 4 bases. Germline CDR1 and CDR2: WNHNN and SYGVQD (reference sequence). The CDR3: CASSDFPAGGETQYF. The CDR3 nucleotides are TGCGCCAGCAGTGATTTTCCGGCGGGAGGAGAGACCCAGTACTTC.

Here the CDR3 reads CASSQGRQGPPFF. The CDR3 DNA is TGTGCCAGCAGCCAAGGTCGTCAGGGCCCCCCATTCTTC. The chain couples TRBV3-1 (or the pseudogene TRBV3-2) to TRBJ2-1, with TRBD1 as a possible D gene (5 bases). Trimming pared 1 base from V and 16 bases from J, leaving 17 bases between. Germline V gene lookup returns CDR1 LGHDT and CDR2 YNNKEL (reference sequence). The CDR3 is 13 residues long.

The sample holds one count of this clone. The CDR3 DNA reads TGTGCCAGCTCAGGGGGGGCAGGAGCCAAAAACATTCAGTACTTC. Translating it yields CASSGGAGAKNIQYF. The V call is TRBV18, the J call TRBJ2-4; perhaps TRBD2 as D (7 bases). The CDR3 is 15 amino acids. The V gene's germline CDR1 is KGHSH and CDR2 LQKENI. Deletions cut 5 bases from V and 0 bases from J, with 11 bases between.